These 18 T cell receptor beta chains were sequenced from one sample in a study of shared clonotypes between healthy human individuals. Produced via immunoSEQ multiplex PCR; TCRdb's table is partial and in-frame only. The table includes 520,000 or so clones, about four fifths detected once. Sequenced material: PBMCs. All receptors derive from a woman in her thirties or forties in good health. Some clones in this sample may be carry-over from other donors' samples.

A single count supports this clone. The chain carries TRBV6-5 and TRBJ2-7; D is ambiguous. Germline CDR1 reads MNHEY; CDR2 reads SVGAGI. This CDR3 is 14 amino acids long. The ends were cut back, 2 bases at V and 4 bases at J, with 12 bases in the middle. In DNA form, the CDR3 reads TGTGCCAGCAGTTACCTGGACGGTTTGTACGAGCAGTACTTC. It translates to CASSYLDGLYEQYF.

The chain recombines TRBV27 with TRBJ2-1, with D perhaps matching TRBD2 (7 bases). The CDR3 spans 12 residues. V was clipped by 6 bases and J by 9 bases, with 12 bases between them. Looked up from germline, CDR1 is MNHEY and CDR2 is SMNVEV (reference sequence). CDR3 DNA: TGTGCCAGCAGCCGGGGGGCAGCTGAGCAGTTCTTC. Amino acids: CASSRGAAEQFF.

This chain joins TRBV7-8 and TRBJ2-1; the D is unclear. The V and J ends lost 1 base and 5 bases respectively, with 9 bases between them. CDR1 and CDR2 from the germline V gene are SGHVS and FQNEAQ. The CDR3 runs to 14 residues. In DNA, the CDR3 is TGTGCCAGCAGCTTAGGACAATCGAACAATGAGCAGTTCTTC. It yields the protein CASSLGQSNNEQFF.

The CDR3 bases are TGTGCCAGCACCGACGTCAATGGCCAGCCCCAGCATTTT. Amino acids: CASTDVNGQPQHF. The chain uses TRBV2 and TRBJ1-5, with D uncertain. V was shortened by 7 bases and J by 7 bases, with 14 bases between the two germline ends. CDR3 length equals 13 residues. Germline CDR1 is SNHLY and CDR2 is FYNNEI. Using reference TRBV2 and TRBJ1-5 for the parts outside the CDR3, the full variable domain is EPEVTQTPSHQVTQMGQEVILRCVPISNHLYFYWYRQILGQKVEFLVSFYNNEISEKSEIFDDQFSVERPDGSNFTLKIRSTKLEDSAMYFCASTDVNGQPQHFGDGTRLSIL.

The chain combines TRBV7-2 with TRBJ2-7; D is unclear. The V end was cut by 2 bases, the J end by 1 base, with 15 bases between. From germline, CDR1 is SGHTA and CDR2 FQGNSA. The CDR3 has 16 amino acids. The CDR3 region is CASSLSLSQASYEQYF. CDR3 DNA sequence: TGTGCCAGCAGCTTATCCCTTAGTCAGGCATCCTACGAGCAGTACTTC.

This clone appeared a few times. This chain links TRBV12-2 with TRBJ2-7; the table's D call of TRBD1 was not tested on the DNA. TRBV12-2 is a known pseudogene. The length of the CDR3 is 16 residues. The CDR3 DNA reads TGTGCAAGTCGCTCTAAAGCCCAGGGGAGCTCCTACGAGCAGTACTTC. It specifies CASRSKAQGSSYEQYF.

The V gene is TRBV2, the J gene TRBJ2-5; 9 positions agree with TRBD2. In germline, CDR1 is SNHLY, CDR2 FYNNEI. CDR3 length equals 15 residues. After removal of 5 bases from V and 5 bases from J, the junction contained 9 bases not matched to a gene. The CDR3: CASSRGGRAAETQYF. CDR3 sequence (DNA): TGTGCCAGCAGTAGAGGCGGGAGGGCCGCGGAGACCCAGTACTTC.

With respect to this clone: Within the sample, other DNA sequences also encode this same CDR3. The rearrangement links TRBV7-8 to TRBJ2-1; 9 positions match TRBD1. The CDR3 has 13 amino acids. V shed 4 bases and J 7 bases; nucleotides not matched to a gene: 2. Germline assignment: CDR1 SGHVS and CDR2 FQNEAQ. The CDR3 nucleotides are TGTGCCAGCAGCTCTGACAGGGGGAATGAGCAGTTCTTC. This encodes CASSSDRGNEQFF.

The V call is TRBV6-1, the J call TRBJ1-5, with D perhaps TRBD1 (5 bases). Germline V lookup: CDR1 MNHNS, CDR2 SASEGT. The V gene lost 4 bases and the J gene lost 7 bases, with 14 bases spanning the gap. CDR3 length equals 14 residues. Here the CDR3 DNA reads TGTGCCAGCAGTGCGTCCCCCCAGGGCCAGCCCCAGCATTTT. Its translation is CASSASPQGQPQHF.

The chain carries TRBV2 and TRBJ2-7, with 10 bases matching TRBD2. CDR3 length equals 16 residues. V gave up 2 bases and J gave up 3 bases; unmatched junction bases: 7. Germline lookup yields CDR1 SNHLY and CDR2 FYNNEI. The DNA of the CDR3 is TGTGCCAGCAGTGAATCACTAGCGGGACTAGACTACGAGCAGTACTTC. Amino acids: CASSESLAGLDYEQYF.

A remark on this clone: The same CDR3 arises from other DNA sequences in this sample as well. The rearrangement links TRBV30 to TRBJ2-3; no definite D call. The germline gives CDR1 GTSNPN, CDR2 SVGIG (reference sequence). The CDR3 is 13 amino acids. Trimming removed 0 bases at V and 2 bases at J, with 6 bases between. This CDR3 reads CAWSVVSTDTQYF. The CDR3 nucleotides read TGTGCCTGGAGTGTGGTCTCCACAGATACGCAGTATTTT.

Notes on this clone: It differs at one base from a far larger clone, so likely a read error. The CDR3 nucleotides are TGTGCCAGCAGACAGGATAGCAATCAGCCCCAGCATTTT. This encodes CASRQDSNQPQHF. The chain carries TRBV6-6 and TRBJ1-5; D is perhaps TRBD1 (5 bases). V gave up 6 bases and J gave up 0 bases, with 6 bases separating them. This CDR3 is built from 13 residues. CDR1 is MNHNY and CDR2 is SVGAGI in the germline V gene (reference sequence).

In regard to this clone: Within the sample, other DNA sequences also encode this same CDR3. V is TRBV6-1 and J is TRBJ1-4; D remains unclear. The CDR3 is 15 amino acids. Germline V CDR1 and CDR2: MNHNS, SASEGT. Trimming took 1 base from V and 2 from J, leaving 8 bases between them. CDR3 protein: CASSEGSATNEKLFF. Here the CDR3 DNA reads TGTGCCAGCAGTGAAGGGTCAGCTACTAATGAAAAACTGTTTTTT.

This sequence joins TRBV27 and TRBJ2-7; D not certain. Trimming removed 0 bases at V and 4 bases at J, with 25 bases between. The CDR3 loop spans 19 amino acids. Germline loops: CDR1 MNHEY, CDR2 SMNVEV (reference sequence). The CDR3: CASSLSLVSPSPTTYEQYF. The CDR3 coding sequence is TGTGCCAGCAGTTTATCGTTGGTGTCCCCTTCCCCAACAACATACGAGCAGTACTTC.

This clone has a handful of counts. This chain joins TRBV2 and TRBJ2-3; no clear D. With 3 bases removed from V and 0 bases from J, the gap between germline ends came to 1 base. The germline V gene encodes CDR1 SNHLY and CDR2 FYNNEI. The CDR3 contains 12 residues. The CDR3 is CASSDSTDTQYF. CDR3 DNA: TGTGCCAGCAGTGACAGCACAGATACGCAGTATTTT.

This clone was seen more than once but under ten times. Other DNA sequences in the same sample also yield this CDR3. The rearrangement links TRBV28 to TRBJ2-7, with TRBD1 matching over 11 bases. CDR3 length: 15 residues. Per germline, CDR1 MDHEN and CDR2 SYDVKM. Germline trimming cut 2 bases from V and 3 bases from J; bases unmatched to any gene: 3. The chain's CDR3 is CASSLPGTGGYEQYF. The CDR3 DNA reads TGTGCCAGCAGTTTACCCGGGACAGGGGGCTACGAGCAGTACTTC.

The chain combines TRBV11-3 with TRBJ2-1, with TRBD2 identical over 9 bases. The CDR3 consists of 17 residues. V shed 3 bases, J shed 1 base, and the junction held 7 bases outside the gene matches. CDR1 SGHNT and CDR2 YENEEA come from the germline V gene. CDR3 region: CASSLFPSGESYNEQFF. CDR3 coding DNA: TGTGCCAGCAGCTTGTTCCCTAGCGGGGAATCCTACAATGAGCAGTTCTTC.

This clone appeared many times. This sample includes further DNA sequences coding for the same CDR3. CDR3 DNA sequence: TGTGCCAGCACCACCGCACAGACCAACACCGGGGAGCTGTTTTTT. This gives the protein CASTTAQTNTGELFF. This rearrangement joins TRBV6-6 to TRBJ2-2, with D uncertain. Trimming took 7 bases from V and 2 from J, leaving 14 bases between them. The germline V gene encodes CDR1 MNHNY and CDR2 SVGAGI (reference sequence). The CDR3 totals 15 residues.